Detailed here is one TCR beta chain. This clonotype was picked up a small number of times. Its antigen specificity is not known. Base quality data are lacking; no much larger clone is found one base away. Ficoll-Paque density gradient centrifugation was used to isolate PBMCs. This sample stems from a study of T-cell memory formation after mild COVID-19 (dated by TCRdb to the early 2020s). Study-wide context: TCR sequence clusters from the two donors were largely donor specific. Longitudinal TCRalpha and TCRbeta repertoire sequencing tracked T-cell clones expanding and contracting after mild COVID-19 in a couple of donors. Two young, previously healthy adult volunteers made up the cohort, one male and one female.

The paper's findings and limits, for the study overall: The study included only a couple of mild cases, and larger cohorts that include severe cases with pre-infection samples were judged to be necessary. SARS-CoV-2 specificity was not confirmed for the second-wave clones peaking on day 37. Contracting CD4+ clones appeared mostly in the CM and EM memory subsets, whereas CD8+ clones were enriched in EMRA. Some responding clones were detected in pre-infection memory, suggesting pre-existing cross-reactive memory T cells joined the SARS-CoV-2 response. Balanced CD4/CD8 phenotypes were observed for clones contracting from day 15 to 85, whereas a bias towards CD4+ was observed for a second wave of clones expanding from day 15 to 37.

The germline V gene yields SGHTA for CDR1 and FQGTGA for CDR2. The CDR3 goes from the cysteine to the phenylalanine over 15 residues. The retained sequence is limited to the CDR3, 45 bases, with the frame set at the first base. V is clipped by 5 bases and J by 10 bases, and the sequence between their germline boundaries is 18 bases long. The sample was run on an Illumina NovaSeq 6000. Using 5'RACE with constant-segment primers, TCRalpha and TCRbeta cDNA libraries were constructed, with sample barcodes and unique molecular identifiers added in the process. RNA was extracted from every sample with Trizol reagent. Libraries were amplified in two PCR steps, with a second sample barcode and Illumina TruSeq adapters added in the second step. Sequencing of libraries was performed on an Illumina NovaSeq with 2 x 150 bp paired-end reads. The paper's processing steps were these. Reads were demultiplexed and collapsed into UMI-guided consensus sequences with migec v1.2.7. With mixcr v2.1.11, UMI consensuses were aligned to TRA and TRB V and J templates and assembled into clonotypes. A clonotype was counted as expanded or contracted only when both edgeR and NoisET called the clonotype significant, with the noise models trained on biological replicates. edgeR calls used a false discovery rate-adjusted p below 0.01 and a log2 fold-change threshold of 1. As an exploratory analysis of dynamics, max-normalized trajectories of the 1000 most abundant clonotypes were examined with PCA combined with hierarchical clustering. Each responding clone was given a CD4 or CD8 phenotype based on the CD4+ and CD8+ repertoires, which had been sequenced separately. TCRdb cleaned the public reads at Q25 with fastp, built clones with MiXCR and kept in-frame beta chains. Duplicate CDR3 protein sequences are folded into a single record with the most common DNA and genes. TCRdb, not the authors, supplied the V and J calls. The sample yields around 340,000 distinct CDR3 sequences; about an eighth were counted once. The ten largest clones capture roughly a fifth of the sample.

This clonotype originated in a man between 18 and 35 years old who had mild COVID-19 (a few samples of this study predate the infection). The sample titles of this study are shuffled in the database, so cell type and time point are left out; the donor was told from shared clones. The sequencing sample was made of PBMCs or a T cell subset sorted from them (not recorded which). This chain joins TRBV7-3 to TRBJ1-6; possibly the D gene is TRBD1, per 5 matching bases. The sequenced DNA: TGTGCCAGCAGCGAGACCGGGACCGTAGACTCACCCCTCCACTTT. Its protein is CASSETGTVDSPLHF.